These 20 T cell receptor beta chains came from one sample sequenced in a study of blood T cell repertoires in COVID-19. The method was immunoSEQ multiplex PCR; TCRdb's version includes in-frame clones alone and lacks a portion of them. The sample lists approximately 85,000 clones, around nine tenths occurring once. Sequenced material: peripheral blood. The receptors were sampled from a man over 45 with acute or convalescent COVID-19.

This rearrangement joins TRBV5-6 to TRBJ1-3, with 9 bases identical to TRBD1. This CDR3 comprises 16 residues. Trimming removed 5 bases from V and 1 base from J; junction bases left unmatched: 7. Per germline, CDR1 SGHDT and CDR2 YYEEEE. The CDR3 DNA is TGTGCCAGCAGTTCTCTACAGGGGGCATCTGGAAACACCATATATTTT. Translating gives CASSSLQGASGNTIYF.

This sequence joins TRBV9 and TRBJ1-6, with TRBD1 matching over 9 bases. J gave up 9 bases and V 3 bases, and 4 bases lay outside the gene matches. The CDR3 covers 14 residues. Germline V lookup: CDR1 SGDLS, CDR2 YYNGEE. The chain's CDR3 is CASSADRGISPLHF. CDR3 sequence (DNA): TGTGCCAGCAGCGCCGACAGGGGGATTTCACCCCTCCACTTT.

The rearrangement links TRBV15 to TRBJ1-1; 7 positions match TRBD1. Germline V gene data show CDR1 as LNHNV and CDR2 as YYDKDF (reference sequence). V lost 5 bases, J lost 1 base, and 7 bases stayed unmatched. CDR3 size: 15 residues. The CDR3 coding sequence is TGTGCCACCAGCCCCCTGGGACAGACGAACACTGAAGCTTTCTTT. Protein: CATSPLGQTNTEAFF.

The V gene is TRBV5-1, the J gene TRBJ2-6, with 11 bases that match TRBD1. With 1 base clipped from V and 1 base from J, the junction kept 4 bases outside the gene matches. Germline values: CDR1 SGHRS, CDR2 YFSETQ. There are 18 residues in the CDR3. For the CDR3, the DNA is TGCGCCAGCAGCTTGTTTGGACAGGGGGCGTCTGGGGCCAACGTCCTGACTTTC. Its protein is CASSLFGQGASGANVLTF.

The V and J genes are TRBV3-1 (or the pseudogene TRBV3-2) and TRBJ2-7; D is possibly TRBD1 (6 bases). This CDR3 spans 17 amino acids. Germline lookup yields CDR1 LGHDT and CDR2 YNNKEL (reference sequence). The V and J ends lost 3 bases and 3 bases respectively, with 21 bases between them. This CDR3 reads CASSHPISGTNHYEQYF. In DNA, the CDR3 is TGTGCCAGCAGCCACCCAATTAGTGGGACAAACCACTACGAGCAGTACTTC.

V gene TRBV7-2 combines with J gene TRBJ2-3, with TRBD2 identical over 9 bases. CDR3 length: 15 amino acids. Germline V gene lookup returns CDR1 SGHTA and CDR2 FQGNSA. V dropped 6 bases and J dropped 2; count of bases not matched to a gene: 6. The CDR3 DNA sequence: TGTGCCAGCAGGTTCAGCGGGGGGAACACAGATACGCAGTATTTT. Translation: CASRFSGGNTDTQYF.

This clone was seen only once. J is TRBJ2-3 and V is TRBV2; 7 nucleotides agree with TRBD2. Germline V gene sequence: CDR1 SNHLY, CDR2 FYNNEI. This CDR3 comprises 15 residues. Losses at the gene ends were 4 bases for V and 2 bases for J; bases not matched to a gene: 6. The CDR3 protein is CASSVWLAATDTQYF. CDR3 coding DNA: TGTGCCAGCAGTGTTTGGCTAGCGGCCACAGATACGCAGTATTTT.

The rearrangement uses TRBV9 and TRBJ2-1, with a weak D call TRBD1 (6 bases). V was pared by 3 bases and J by 5 bases, with 15 bases between. CDR1 SGDLS and CDR2 YYNGEE come from the germline V gene. CDR3 length: 15 amino acids. This CDR3 is CASSAHDRRDNEQFF. The DNA for the CDR3 is TGTGCCAGCAGCGCCCACGACAGGAGAGACAATGAGCAGTTCTTC.

This chain connects TRBV7-2 to TRBJ2-6; D gene uncertain. Germline assignment: CDR1 SGHTA and CDR2 FQGNSA. The CDR3 contains 13 residues. Between the trimmed V and J ends, which lost 5 bases and 2 bases, there was a span of 4 bases. The CDR3 is CASSLTGANVLTF. CDR3 coding DNA: TGTGCCAGCAGCCTTACTGGGGCCAACGTCCTGACTTTC.

V gene TRBV4-1 combines with J gene TRBJ2-7, with TRBD2 matching 16 bases. Germline V gene sequence: CDR1 MGHRA, CDR2 YSYEKL. The CDR3 length is 16 residues. Trimming took 4 bases from V and 4 from J; bases not matched to a gene: 4. The CDR3 DNA reads as TGCGCCAGCAGCCTCGGGACTAGCGGGGGGGGATACGAGCAGTACTTC. Translating gives CASSLGTSGGGYEQYF.

The chain combines TRBV7-9 with TRBJ2-3; tentative D call: TRBD1 (5 bases). The CDR3 consists of 13 residues. CDR1 SEHNR and CDR2 FQNEAQ come from the germline V gene (reference sequence). Between the trimmed V and J ends, which lost 5 bases and 1 base, there was a span of 7 bases. The CDR3 DNA sequence: TGTGCCAGCAGCCAGACAGGCACAGATACGCAGTATTTT. This gives the protein CASSQTGTDTQYF.

The V gene is TRBV28, the J gene TRBJ2-2; possibly TRBD2 for D (6 bases). V shed 3 bases and J shed 6 bases, with 8 bases lying between them. The CDR3 extends over 13 amino acids. Germline CDR1 is MDHEN and CDR2 is SYDVKM. This CDR3 reads CASSFAGSGELFF. The CDR3 DNA reads as TGTGCCAGCAGTTTTGCGGGGTCCGGGGAGCTGTTTTTT.

This clone was observed once. V is TRBV7-9 and J is TRBJ2-1; 8 nucleotides match TRBD2. CDR1 and CDR2 (germline): SEHNR, FQNEAQ (reference sequence). CDR3 length: 15 amino acids. Trimming at V came to 1 base and at J to 7 bases, leaving 6 bases not matched to a gene. The CDR3 loop reads CASSLGAGGRNEQFF. The CDR3 bases are TGTGCCAGCAGCTTAGGGGCGGGAGGAAGGAATGAGCAGTTCTTC. The whole variable domain, remainder taken from reference TRBV7-9 and TRBJ2-1, is DTGVSQNPRHKITKRGQNVTFRCDPISEHNRLYWYRQTLGQGPEFLTYFQNEAQLEKSRLLSDRFSAERPKGSFSTLEIQRTEQGDSAMYLCASSLGAGGRNEQFFGPGTRLTVL.

The genes are TRBV2 and TRBJ2-3; 8 bases match TRBD1. CDR3 length: 18 amino acids. With V trimmed by 4 bases and J by 2 bases, 14 bases remained unmatched. CDR1 and CDR2 from the germline V gene are SNHLY and FYNNEI. CDR3: CASSGNRGVSLHTDTQYF. CDR3 in DNA: TGTGCCAGCAGTGGCAACAGGGGGGTGTCCCTCCACACAGATACGCAGTATTTT.

The V gene is TRBV4-1, the J gene TRBJ2-5; TRBD2 matches 9 bases. Unmatched junction bases numbered 11, after V lost 4 bases and J lost 5 bases. CDR1 is MGHRA, CDR2 YSYEKL, per germline. The CDR3 loop spans 16 amino acids. The CDR3 bases are TGCGCCAGCAGCCTTGTGGTAGGGACTAGCCTTGAGACCCAGTACTTC. Amino acid sequence: CASSLVVGTSLETQYF.

This chain connects TRBV11-2 to TRBJ2-5; 7 bases match TRBD1. Per germline, CDR1 SGHAT and CDR2 FQNNGV. V was pared by 2 bases and J by 6 bases, with 9 bases of the junction left unmatched. This CDR3 has 15 amino acids. CDR3 region: CASSLYRGEEKTQYF. CDR3 DNA: TGTGCCAGCAGCTTATACAGGGGTGAAGAAAAGACCCAGTACTTC. The variable domain in full, with the rest retrieved from reference TRBV11-2 and TRBJ2-5, is EAGVAQSPRYKIIEKRQSVAFWCNPISGHATLYWYQQILGQGPKLLIQFQNNGVVDDSQLPKDRFSAERLKGVDSTLKIQPAKLEDSAVYLCASSLYRGEEKTQYFGPGTRLLVL.

This chain joins TRBV28 and TRBJ2-2; tentative D call: TRBD1 (5 bases). This CDR3 contains 15 residues. With 1 base removed from V and 7 bases from J, the gap between germline ends came to 13 bases. Germline lookup yields CDR1 MDHEN and CDR2 SYDVKM. The chain's CDR3 is CASSLYGLGVGELFF. The CDR3 DNA sequence: TGTGCCAGCAGTTTATACGGTTTAGGGGTCGGGGAGCTGTTTTTT. Variable domain in full (rest from reference TRBV28 and TRBJ2-2): DVKVTQSSRYLVKRTGEKVFLECVQDMDHENMFWYRQDPGLGLRLIYFSYDVKMKEKGDIPEGYSVSREKKERFSLILESASTNQTSMYLCASSLYGLGVGELFFGEGSRLTVL.

V gene TRBV28 combines with J gene TRBJ1-1, with a weak D call TRBD1 (6 bases). The CDR3 is 14 residues long. Trimming took off 4 bases at V and 4 bases at J, with 13 bases between the two ends. Germline values: CDR1 MDHEN, CDR2 SYDVKM. The CDR3, as DNA: TGTGCCAGCAGTTCTTTTAGGGGGTCCACTGAAGCTTTCTTT. It encodes CASSSFRGSTEAFF.

The V call is TRBV5-4, the J call TRBJ2-3; weak D call: TRBD2 (6 bases). Germline CDR1 reads SGHNT; CDR2 reads YYREEE (reference sequence). The CDR3 has 18 amino acids. The ends were cut back, 0 bases at V and 0 bases at J, with 17 bases in the middle. In nucleotides, the CDR3 is TGTGCCAGCAGCTTGGATCCGGGACTCCTCGATAGCACAGATACGCAGTATTTT. This translates into CASSLDPGLLDSTDTQYF. Using reference TRBV5-4 and TRBJ2-3 for the parts outside the CDR3, the full variable domain is ETGVTQSPTHLIKTRGQQVTLRCSSQSGHNTVSWYQQALGQGPQFIFQYYREEENGRGNFPPRFSGLQFPNYSSELNVNALELDDSALYLCASSLDPGLLDSTDTQYFGPGTRLTVL.

This rearrangement joins TRBV4-2 to TRBJ1-5, with D uncertain. The V gene's germline CDR1 is LGHNA and CDR2 YNFKEQ. The V end was cut by 1 base, the J end by 3 bases, with 19 bases between. CDR3 size: 18 residues. Here the CDR3 reads CASSQGVGEQSVNQPQHF. CDR3 coding DNA: TGTGCCAGCAGCCAAGGTGTAGGTGAACAGTCGGTCAATCAGCCCCAGCATTTT.